What follows are 30 T cell receptor beta chains derived from one specimen sequenced in a study of shared clonotypes between healthy human individuals (dated by TCRdb to the early 2020s). Library generation was performed with the immunoSEQ multiplex PCR assay. TCRdb mirrors the immuneACCESS table, restricted to in-frame sequences. Some clones are absent from its copies; in checked studies, under half trace to an unresolved V gene, and the reason for the others is unknown. Present in this sample are over a million clones, more than 75% of which were seen just once. The top ten clonotypes cover 0.5% to 0.65% of the sample. The sample consisted of memory CD4+ T cells from PBMCs. Sample cell subset or site, as interpreted from the label and publication: CD45RA-negative fraction. Source of these receptors: a young man in good health. Some clones in this sample may be carry-over from other donors' samples.

This clone was seen many times. This sequence joins TRBV27 and TRBJ2-7; a possible D gene is TRBD2 (6 bases). Trimming left V 4 bases short and J 6 bases short, with 19 bases between. Germline V lookup: CDR1 MNHEY, CDR2 SMNVEV (reference sequence). CDR3 size: 15 residues. The CDR3 nucleotides read TGTGCCAGCAGTTCGGGTGGACGGGAGCGGCGCGAGCAGTACTTC. This codes for CASSSGGRERREQYF.

In its sample, this clone was seen many times. Within the sample, other DNA sequences also encode this same CDR3. This rearrangement joins TRBV27 to TRBJ1-2, with D tentatively TRBD1 (5 bases). Germline values: CDR1 MNHEY, CDR2 SMNVEV (reference sequence). This CDR3 has 13 residues. The V end lost 2 bases, the J end lost 2 bases, and 6 bases lay between the germline ends. Written as DNA, the CDR3 is TGTGCCAGCAGTTTAAAGGGGAACTATGGCTACACCTTC. Its translation is CASSLKGNYGYTF.

There are a few counts of this clone. This chain's CDR3 is CASSSGQGGGYTF. CDR3 sequence (DNA): TGTGCCAGCAGCTCGGGACAGGGGGGTGGCTACACCTTC. This chain joins TRBV7-2 and TRBJ1-2, with 11 bases matching TRBD1. J was trimmed by 7 bases and V by 4 bases; bases with no gene match: 2. The CDR3 length is 13 residues. Germline V gene data show CDR1 as SGHTA and CDR2 as FQGNSA.

The J gene is TRBJ1-2, the V gene TRBV18, with D tentatively TRBD1 (6 bases). Trimming took off 3 bases at V and 3 bases at J, with 17 bases between the two ends. The CDR3 length is 16 residues. Germline loops: CDR1 KGHSH, CDR2 LQKENI. CDR3 protein: CASSPLTGFNDYGYTF. The CDR3 DNA sequence: TGTGCCAGCTCACCTCTAACAGGGTTCAACGACTATGGCTACACCTTC.

This clone turned up a few times. V is TRBV5-1 and J is TRBJ2-5; no clear D gene. The CDR3 runs to 13 residues. Trimming cost V 0 bases and J 4 bases, with 7 bases left between them. The germline CDR1 and CDR2 sequences are SGHRS and YFSETQ. The CDR3 coding sequence is TGCGCCAGCAGCTTGGGGGTACTAGAGACCCAGTACTTC. Translated, it gives CASSLGVLETQYF.

The genes are TRBV27 and TRBJ1-5; D gene uncertain. Per germline, CDR1 MNHEY and CDR2 SMNVEV (reference sequence). Trimming stripped 5 bases from V and 1 base from J, with 15 bases between. The CDR3 runs 16 residues. CDR3 in DNA: TGTGCCAGCAGTCGTAGCCCCTCAGGAAGCAATCAGCCCCAGCATTTT. Amino acid sequence: CASSRSPSGSNQPQHF.

V is TRBV28 and J is TRBJ1-2; D not resolved. The CDR3 has 15 amino acids. Between the trimmed V and J ends, which lost 3 bases and 2 bases, there was a span of 13 bases. Germline V gene lookup returns CDR1 MDHEN and CDR2 SYDVKM. In nucleotides, the CDR3 is TGTGCCAGCAGTTTCACCGGGTCCGCCAACTATGGCTACACCTTC. It yields the protein CASSFTGSANYGYTF.

CDR3 coding DNA: TGTGCCAGCAGCTTAAGGCGGGAGGGCGGGACAGATACGCAGTATTTT. As protein: CASSLRREGGTDTQYF. V gene TRBV7-2 combines with J gene TRBJ2-3; 9 bases are a match to TRBD2. The junction had 6 bases not matched to a gene; V was cut back by 2 bases and J by 3 bases. Germline V gene lookup returns CDR1 SGHTA and CDR2 FQGNSA. The CDR3 contains 16 residues.

The rearrangement uses TRBV5-1 and TRBJ2-3; 7 nucleotides line up with TRBD1. Per germline, CDR1 SGHRS and CDR2 YFSETQ. This CDR3 is built from 14 residues. The V segment lost 1 base and the J segment 4 bases; nucleotides outside the gene matches: 3. CDR3 nucleotide sequence: TGCGCCAGCAGCTTGCAGGGGGTACCAGATACGCAGTATTTT. The encoded protein is CASSLQGVPDTQYF.

The chain is built from TRBV29-1 and TRBJ2-5, with TRBD2 matching 7 bases. Trimming cost V 6 bases and J 5 bases; bases outside gene matches: 9. Per germline, CDR1 SQVTM and CDR2 ANQGSEA. This CDR3 has 13 residues. CDR3 in amino acids: CSVDYTAGETQYF. CDR3 DNA: TGCAGCGTGGACTACACAGCGGGGGAGACCCAGTACTTC.

This clone has just a few counts. This rearrangement joins TRBV5-6 to TRBJ2-3; 7 bases are a match to TRBD2. CDR3 length equals 14 residues. V lost 4 bases, J lost 5 bases, and 7 bases stayed unmatched. Germline values: CDR1 SGHDT, CDR2 YYEEEE. CDR3 loop: CASSAGTGGDTQYF. In nucleotides, the CDR3 is TGTGCCAGCAGCGCCGGGACGGGAGGAGATACGCAGTATTTT. Drawing the rest from reference TRBV5-6 and TRBJ2-3, the complete variable domain is DAGVTQSPTHLIKTRGQQVTLRCSPKSGHDTVSWYQQALGQGPQFIFQYYEEEERQRGNFPDRFSGHQFPNYSSELNVNALLLGDSALYLCASSAGTGGDTQYFGPGTRLTVL.

V and J are TRBV7-8 and TRBJ2-7; 9 positions match TRBD1. The CDR3 has 15 residues. V shed 1 base and J 4 bases; nucleotides not matched to a gene: 5. Looked up from germline, CDR1 is SGHVS and CDR2 is FQNEAQ. CDR3 sequence: CASSLGGTGLYEQYF. In DNA, the CDR3 is TGTGCCAGCAGCTTAGGAGGGACAGGGTTGTACGAGCAGTACTTC.

This rearrangement joins TRBV4-2 to TRBJ2-5; the D gene could be TRBD1 or TRBD2 (5 bases each). CDR3 size: 15 residues. V was shortened by 1 base and J by 3 bases, with 12 bases between the two germline ends. Germline V gene sequence: CDR1 LGHNA, CDR2 YNFKEQ. The CDR3 region is CASSQGVGAEETQYF. The CDR3 DNA sequence: TGTGCCAGCAGCCAAGGTGTCGGGGCGGAAGAGACCCAGTACTTC.

As concerns this clone: A read error may account for a junction end that differs from germline. V usage is TRBV5-1 and J usage is TRBJ1-1, with a weak D call TRBD1 (5 bases). Germline V gene lookup returns CDR1 SGHRS and CDR2 YFSETQ. The CDR3 length is 15 residues. CDR3 bases: TGCGCCAGCAGATTGGATAGACAGTCCCGTACTGAAGCTTTCTTT. Its translation: CASRLDRQSRTEAFF.

V usage is TRBV5-1 and J usage is TRBJ2-7; the match to TRBD1 covers 8 bases. Per germline, CDR1 SGHRS and CDR2 YFSETQ. V lost 1 base to trimming and J lost 7 bases; unmatched junction nucleotides: 13. The CDR3 runs 16 residues. CDR3 in DNA: TGCGCCAGCAGCTTGATTGGGACAGGAGTTTCGGGGGAGCAGTACTTC. Its translation is CASSLIGTGVSGEQYF.

To note about this clone: Distinct nucleotide sequences in the sample also encode this CDR3. The genes are TRBV6-5 and TRBJ2-3, with D perhaps matching TRBD1 (5 bases). The germline gives CDR1 MNHEY, CDR2 SVGAGI. The V end lost 2 bases, the J end lost 0 bases, and 9 bases lay between the germline ends. The CDR3 runs to 15 residues. The CDR3 loop is CASSYGAASTDTQYF. CDR3 bases: TGTGCCAGCAGTTACGGGGCCGCTAGCACAGATACGCAGTATTTT.

The rearrangement joins TRBV7-3 to TRBJ2-3; 7 nucleotides line up with TRBD1. The CDR3 runs to 14 residues. Trimming at V came to 5 bases and at J to 2 bases, leaving 4 bases not matched to a gene. CDR1 and CDR2 (germline): SGHTA, FQGTGA. The CDR3 loop reads CASSNRGVTDTQYF. The DNA of the CDR3 is TGTGCCAGCAGCAACAGGGGAGTCACAGATACGCAGTATTTT.

This clone was seen once. The chain joins TRBV28 to TRBJ2-5; 10 bases line up with TRBD2. Germline CDR1 is MDHEN and CDR2 is SYDVKM. The CDR3 runs to 20 residues. Germline trimming cut 5 bases from V and 1 base from J; bases unmatched to any gene: 19. The CDR3: CASSPSRTSGIGGIQETQYF. The CDR3 DNA reads TGTGCCAGCAGTCCTAGCCGGACTAGCGGTATAGGAGGAATCCAAGAGACCCAGTACTTC. The full variable domain, its missing parts supplied by reference TRBV28 and TRBJ2-5, is DVKVTQSSRYLVKRTGEKVFLECVQDMDHENMFWYRQDPGLGLRLIYFSYDVKMKEKGDIPEGYSVSREKKERFSLILESASTNQTSMYLCASSPSRTSGIGGIQETQYFGPGTRLLVL.

V gene TRBV18 combines with J gene TRBJ1-1; D call uncertain. The germline V and J ends were trimmed by 2 bases and 5 bases, with 15 bases remaining between them. Germline CDR1 reads KGHSH; CDR2 reads LQKENI. The CDR3 contains 15 residues. The CDR3 DNA reads TGTGCCAGCTCACCATGGGTGCTCGCCGAGACTGAAGCTTTCTTT. Protein product: CASSPWVLAETEAFF.

At least ten counts were recorded for this clone. The chain combines TRBV5-1 with TRBJ2-1; D unclear. Trimming took off 4 bases at V and 0 bases at J, with 14 bases between the two ends. The CDR3 contains 16 residues. CDR1 is SGHRS and CDR2 is YFSETQ in the germline V gene. Here the CDR3 DNA reads TGCGCCAGCAGCGCCCTACCTCGGAGCTCCTACAATGAGCAGTTCTTC. Its protein is CASSALPRSSYNEQFF.

The rearrangement uses TRBV6-5 and TRBJ1-2, with D tentatively TRBD1 (6 bases). Germline V gene data show CDR1 as MNHEY and CDR2 as SVGAGI. V was clipped by 2 bases and J by 7 bases, with 11 bases between them. The CDR3 is 13 amino acids. This CDR3 reads CASSYVGASGYTF. DNA for the CDR3: TGTGCCAGCAGTTACGTGGGGGCTAGTGGCTACACCTTC.

There are a few counts of this clone. The CDR3: CASSQDPRGVTEAFF. CDR3 DNA: TGCGCCAGCAGCCAAGATCCACGAGGGGTGACTGAAGCTTTCTTT. This rearrangement joins TRBV4-3 to TRBJ1-1, with D perhaps TRBD1 (5 bases). Trimming stripped 0 bases from V and 5 bases from J, with 13 bases between. CDR1 is LGHNA and CDR2 is YSLEER in the germline V gene. CDR3 length: 15 amino acids.

The chain uses TRBV5-1 and TRBJ1-2; 9 bases fit TRBD1. This CDR3 has 14 amino acids. Germline assignment: CDR1 SGHRS and CDR2 YFSETQ. Losses at the gene ends were 3 bases for V and 6 bases for J; bases not matched to a gene: 6. CDR3 loop: CASSSPGTGNGYTF. CDR3 DNA sequence: TGCGCCAGCAGCTCCCCCGGGACAGGGAATGGCTACACCTTC.

The genes are TRBV28 and TRBJ1-2, with D possibly matching TRBD1 (6 bases). CDR1 and CDR2 from the germline V gene are MDHEN and SYDVKM. Trimming stripped 3 bases from V and 3 bases from J, with 14 bases between. The CDR3 runs 15 residues. The CDR3 coding sequence is TGTGCCAGCAGTTTCAGACAGGTTTACGACTATGGCTACACCTTC. Encoded protein: CASSFRQVYDYGYTF.

V gene TRBV20-1 combines with J gene TRBJ1-2, with no clear D. CDR1 is DFQATT, CDR2 SNEGSKA, per germline (reference sequence). V lost 6 bases to trimming and J lost 5 bases, with 10 bases between them. The CDR3 is made up of 11 amino acids. The CDR3, as DNA: TGCAGTGCGAGTCCGAAGTATGGCTACACCTTC. Protein: CSASPKYGYTF.

This chain connects TRBV11-2 to TRBJ1-5; D gene unclear. Germline V gene lookup returns CDR1 SGHAT and CDR2 FQNNGV. Trimming shortened V by 5 bases and J by 4 bases, and 9 bases separated the two germline ends. The CDR3 loop spans 13 amino acids. CDR3 amino acids: CASSAYRNQPQHF. CDR3 nucleotides: TGTGCCAGCAGCGCCTACAGAAATCAGCCCCAGCATTTT.

This clone came up a few times. The rearrangement joins TRBV27 to TRBJ2-1; 14 nucleotides agree with TRBD2. Germline lookup yields CDR1 MNHEY and CDR2 SMNVEV (reference sequence). The V gene end was trimmed by 5 bases and the J gene end by 3 bases; junction bases not matched to a gene: 6. This CDR3 has 17 amino acids. The DNA for the CDR3 is TGTGCCAGCAGTACCCGACTAGCGGGAGGGCTCTACAATGAGCAGTTCTTC. This encodes CASSTRLAGGLYNEQFF.

The chain links TRBV9 to TRBJ2-3, with D tentatively TRBD1 or TRBD2 (5 bases each). The germline gives CDR1 SGDLS, CDR2 YYNGEE. The CDR3 totals 17 residues. Trimming took off 0 bases at V and 3 bases at J, with 17 bases between the two ends. The CDR3 region is CASSVGRAGARTDTQYF. CDR3 coding DNA: TGTGCCAGCAGCGTAGGACGGGCCGGGGCCAGGACAGATACGCAGTATTTT.

The genes are TRBV28 and TRBJ1-2; D remains unclear. Trimming took 10 bases from V and 4 from J, leaving 28 bases between them. CDR1 and CDR2 from the germline V gene are MDHEN and SYDVKM. The CDR3 covers 17 residues. Here the CDR3 DNA reads TGTGCCACTCGAACCCCCATTGGAGCGTCTATGGGCTATGGCTACACCTTC. It yields the protein CATRTPIGASMGYGYTF.

This chain links TRBV28 with TRBJ2-7; D not resolved. CDR1 and CDR2 from the germline V gene are MDHEN and SYDVKM. The ends were cut back, 3 bases at V and 3 bases at J, with 9 bases in the middle. CDR3 length equals 13 residues. CDR3 sequence: CASSLGLSYEQYF. The DNA of the CDR3 is TGTGCCAGCAGTTTGGGCCTTAGCTACGAGCAGTACTTC.